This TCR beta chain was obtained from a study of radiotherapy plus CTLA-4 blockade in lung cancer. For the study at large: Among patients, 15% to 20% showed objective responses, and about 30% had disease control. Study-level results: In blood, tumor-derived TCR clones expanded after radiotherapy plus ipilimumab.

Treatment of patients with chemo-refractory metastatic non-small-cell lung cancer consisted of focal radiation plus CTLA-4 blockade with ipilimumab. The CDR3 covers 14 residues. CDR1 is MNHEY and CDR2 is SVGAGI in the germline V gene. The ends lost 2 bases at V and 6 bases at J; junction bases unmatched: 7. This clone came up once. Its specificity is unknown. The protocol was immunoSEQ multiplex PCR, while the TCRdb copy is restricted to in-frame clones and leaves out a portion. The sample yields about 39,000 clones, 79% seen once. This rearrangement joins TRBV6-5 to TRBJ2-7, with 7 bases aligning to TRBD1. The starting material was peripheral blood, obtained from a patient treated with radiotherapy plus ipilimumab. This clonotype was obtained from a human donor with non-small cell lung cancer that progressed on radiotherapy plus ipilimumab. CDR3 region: CASSYNDRALEQYF. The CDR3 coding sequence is TGTGCCAGCAGTTACAACGACAGGGCCCTCGAGCAGTACTTC.